This TCR beta chain was retrieved from a study of blood T cell repertoires in COVID-19. A single count supports this clone. Germline V gene lookup returns CDR1 SQVTM and CDR2 ANQGSEA. Trimming shortened V by 6 bases and J by 4 bases, and 12 bases separated the two germline ends. The CDR3 has 12 residues. The method was immunoSEQ multiplex PCR; TCRdb's version includes in-frame clones alone and lacks a portion of them. Here the sample spans 200,000 or so clones, roughly 84% being singletons. The chain recombines TRBV29-1 with TRBJ1-1, with D maybe TRBD1 (5 bases). The sequence came from a man in his forties with active or convalescent COVID-19. What was sequenced was peripheral blood. In DNA form, the CDR3 reads TGCAGCGTCCAGGGCGTAACCACTGAAGCTTTCTTT. This sequence encodes CSVQGVTTEAFF.